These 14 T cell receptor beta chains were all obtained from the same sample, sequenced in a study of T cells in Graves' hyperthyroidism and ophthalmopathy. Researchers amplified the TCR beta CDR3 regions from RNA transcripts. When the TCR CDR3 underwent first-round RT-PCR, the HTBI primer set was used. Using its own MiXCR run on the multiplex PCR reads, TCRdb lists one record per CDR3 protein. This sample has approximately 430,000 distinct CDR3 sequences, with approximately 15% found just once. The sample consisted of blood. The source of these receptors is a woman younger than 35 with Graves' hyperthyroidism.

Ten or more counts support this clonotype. The DNA for the CDR3 is TGTGCCACCAGGGCCTCGGCCGGAGATACGCAGTATTTT. It is translated as CATRASAGDTQYF. The V gene is TRBV24-1, the J gene TRBJ2-3; D not resolved. The germline gives CDR1 KGHDR, CDR2 SFDVKD. Trimming shortened V by 7 bases and J by 5 bases, and 12 bases separated the two germline ends. The CDR3 spans 13 residues.

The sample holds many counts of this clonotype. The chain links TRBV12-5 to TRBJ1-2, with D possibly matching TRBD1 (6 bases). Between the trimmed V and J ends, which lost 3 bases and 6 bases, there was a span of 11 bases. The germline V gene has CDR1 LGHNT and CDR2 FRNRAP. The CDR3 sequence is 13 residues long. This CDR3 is CASGFSGVHGYTF. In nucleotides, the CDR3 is TGTGCTAGTGGTTTCTCAGGGGTCCATGGCTACACCTTC. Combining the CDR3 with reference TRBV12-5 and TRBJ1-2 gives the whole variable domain DARVTQTPRHKVTEMGQEVTMRCQPILGHNTVFWYRQTMMQGLELLAYFRNRAPLDDSGMPKDRFSAEMPDATLATLKIQPSEPRDSAVYFCASGFSGVHGYTFGSGTRLTVV.

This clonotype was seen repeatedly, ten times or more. The CDR3: CSASSRQQETQYF. In DNA, the CDR3 is TGCAGTGCCTCGAGCCGACAGCAAGAGACCCAGTACTTC. V is TRBV20-1 and J is TRBJ2-5, with D maybe TRBD1 (5 bases). V dropped 6 bases and J dropped 2 bases, with 13 bases sitting between them. CDR1 and CDR2 from the germline V gene are DFQATT and SNEGSKA (reference sequence). The CDR3 covers 13 residues.

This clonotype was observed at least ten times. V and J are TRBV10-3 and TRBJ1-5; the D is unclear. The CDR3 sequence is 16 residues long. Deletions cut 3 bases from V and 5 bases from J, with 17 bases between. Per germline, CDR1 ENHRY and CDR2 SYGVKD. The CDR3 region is CAISDPPRGADQPQHF. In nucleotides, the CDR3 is TGTGCCATCAGTGACCCCCCGCGGGGAGCAGATCAGCCCCAGCATTTT.

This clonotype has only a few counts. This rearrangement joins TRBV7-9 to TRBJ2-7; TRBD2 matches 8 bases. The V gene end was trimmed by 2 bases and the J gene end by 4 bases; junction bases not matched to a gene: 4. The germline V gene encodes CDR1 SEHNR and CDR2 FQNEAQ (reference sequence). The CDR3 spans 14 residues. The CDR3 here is CASSLMAGGYEQYF. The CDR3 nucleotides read TGTGCCAGCAGCTTAATGGCGGGAGGATACGAGCAGTACTTC.

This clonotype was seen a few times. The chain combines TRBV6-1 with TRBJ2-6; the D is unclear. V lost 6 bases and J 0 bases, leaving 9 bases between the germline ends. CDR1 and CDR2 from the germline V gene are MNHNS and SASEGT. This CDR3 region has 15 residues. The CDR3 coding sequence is TGTGCCAGCAGATCCCCGTTCTCTGGGGCCAACGTCCTGACTTTC. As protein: CASRSPFSGANVLTF.

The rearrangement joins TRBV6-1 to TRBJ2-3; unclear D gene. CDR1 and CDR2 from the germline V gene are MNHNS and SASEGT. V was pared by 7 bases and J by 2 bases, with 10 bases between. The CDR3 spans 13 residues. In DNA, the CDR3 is TGTGCCAGCACCTCCCCCTACACAGATACGCAGTATTTT. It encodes CASTSPYTDTQYF.

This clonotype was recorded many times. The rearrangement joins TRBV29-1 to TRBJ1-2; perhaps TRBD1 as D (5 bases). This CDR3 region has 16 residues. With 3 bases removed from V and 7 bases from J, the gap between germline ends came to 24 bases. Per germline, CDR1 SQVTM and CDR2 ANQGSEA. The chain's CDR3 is CSVEGGVRNLGSGYTF. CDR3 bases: TGCAGCGTTGAGGGAGGGGTCAGGAACCTCGGGAGTGGCTACACCTTC.

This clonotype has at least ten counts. CDR3 residues: CASKQGDFNQPQHF. The CDR3 DNA reads as TGTGCCAGCAAGCAGGGTGATTTTAATCAGCCCCAGCATTTT. This chain uses TRBV2 with TRBJ1-5; tentatively, D is TRBD1 (5 bases). In germline, CDR1 is SNHLY, CDR2 FYNNEI. The germline V and J ends were trimmed by 7 bases and 4 bases, with 14 bases remaining between them. The CDR3 is 14 residues long.

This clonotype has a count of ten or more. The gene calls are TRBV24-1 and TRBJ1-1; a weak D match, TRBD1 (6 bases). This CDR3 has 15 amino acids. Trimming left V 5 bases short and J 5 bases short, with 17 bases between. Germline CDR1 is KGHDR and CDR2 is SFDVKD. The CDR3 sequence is CATSGNGRGGTEAFF. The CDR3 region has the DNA TGTGCCACCAGTGGCAACGGCAGGGGCGGGACTGAAGCTTTCTTT.

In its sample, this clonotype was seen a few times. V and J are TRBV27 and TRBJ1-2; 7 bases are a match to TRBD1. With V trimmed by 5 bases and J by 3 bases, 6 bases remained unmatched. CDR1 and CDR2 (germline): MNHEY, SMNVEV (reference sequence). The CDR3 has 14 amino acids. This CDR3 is CASSPGTADYGYTF. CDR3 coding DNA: TGTGCCAGCAGTCCCGGGACAGCCGACTATGGCTACACCTTC.

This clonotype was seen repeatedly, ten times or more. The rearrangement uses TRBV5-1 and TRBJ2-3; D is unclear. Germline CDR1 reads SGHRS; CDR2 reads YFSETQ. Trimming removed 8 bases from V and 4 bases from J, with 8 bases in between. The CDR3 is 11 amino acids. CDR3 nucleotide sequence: TGCGCCAGTAAGTCCTCAGATACGCAGTATTTT. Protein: CASKSSDTQYF.

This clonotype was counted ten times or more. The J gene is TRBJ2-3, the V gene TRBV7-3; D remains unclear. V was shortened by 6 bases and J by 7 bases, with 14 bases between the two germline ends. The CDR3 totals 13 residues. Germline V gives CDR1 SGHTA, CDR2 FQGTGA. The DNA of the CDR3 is TGTGCCAGCAGTTCAGACGGCATAAATACGCAGTATTTT. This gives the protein CASSSDGINTQYF.

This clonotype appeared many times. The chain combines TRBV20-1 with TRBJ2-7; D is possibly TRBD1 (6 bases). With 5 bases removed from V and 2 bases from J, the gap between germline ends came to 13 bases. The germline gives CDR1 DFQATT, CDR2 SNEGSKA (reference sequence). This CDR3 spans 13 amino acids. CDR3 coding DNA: TGCAGTGCTGGGGGCGAAAATACCTACGAGCAGTACTTC. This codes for CSAGGENTYEQYF.